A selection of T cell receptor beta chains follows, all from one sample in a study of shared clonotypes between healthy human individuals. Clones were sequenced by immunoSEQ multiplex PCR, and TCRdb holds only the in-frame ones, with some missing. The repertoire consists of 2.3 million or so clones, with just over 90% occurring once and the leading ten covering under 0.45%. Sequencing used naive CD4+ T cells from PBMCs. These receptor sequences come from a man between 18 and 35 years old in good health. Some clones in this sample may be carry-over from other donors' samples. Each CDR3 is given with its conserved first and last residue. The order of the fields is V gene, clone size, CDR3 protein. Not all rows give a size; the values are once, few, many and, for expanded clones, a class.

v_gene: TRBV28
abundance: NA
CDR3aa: CASSLVQPQHF

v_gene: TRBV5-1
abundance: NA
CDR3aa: CASGKLAGGRNEQFF

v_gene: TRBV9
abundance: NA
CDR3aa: CASSVLASGSTGELFF

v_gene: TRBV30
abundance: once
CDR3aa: CAWRGGDNTQYF

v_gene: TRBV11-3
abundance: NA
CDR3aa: CASSSQGALTGELFF

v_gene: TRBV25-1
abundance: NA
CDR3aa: CASSETPGSREAFF

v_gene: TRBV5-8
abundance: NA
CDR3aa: CASSLGQGSSYEQYF

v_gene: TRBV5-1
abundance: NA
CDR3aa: CASSPGGGTGHETQYF

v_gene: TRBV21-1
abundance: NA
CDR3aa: CASSKVGARVSNQPQHF

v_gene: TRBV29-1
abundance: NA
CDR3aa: CSVRGPNEKLFF

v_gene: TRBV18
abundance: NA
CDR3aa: CASSPPMGEPGANVLTF

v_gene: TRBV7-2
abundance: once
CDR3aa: CASSFAPADGYTF

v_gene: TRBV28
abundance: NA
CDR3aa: CASSPPRWGGTEAFF

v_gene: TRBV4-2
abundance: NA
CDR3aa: CASSQVVDTQYF

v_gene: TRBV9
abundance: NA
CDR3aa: CASSVTSNSPEQYF

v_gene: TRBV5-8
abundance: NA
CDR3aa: CASIRDTSGNTIYF

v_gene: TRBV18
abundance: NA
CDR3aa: CASSRGADYGYTF

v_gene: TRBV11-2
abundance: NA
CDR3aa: CASSLDGGPGGANVLTF

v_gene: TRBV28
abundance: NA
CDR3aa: CASSSPGGGVYIRDEQFF

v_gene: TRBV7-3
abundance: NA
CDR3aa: CASSLRGTGARNEQFF

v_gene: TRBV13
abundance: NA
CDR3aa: CASSSEGLAGGGSADTQYF

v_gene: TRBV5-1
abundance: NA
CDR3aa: CASSLAGGDSYEQYF

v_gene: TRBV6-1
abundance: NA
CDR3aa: CASLQVSGNTIYF

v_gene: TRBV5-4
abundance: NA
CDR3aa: CASSWEGGTVQETQYF

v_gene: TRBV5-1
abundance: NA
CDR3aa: CASSLGAFSYEQYF

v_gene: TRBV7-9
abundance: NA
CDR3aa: CASSFANTEAFF

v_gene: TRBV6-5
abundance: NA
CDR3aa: CASSSPGTANTEAFF

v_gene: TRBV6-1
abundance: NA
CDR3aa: CASSPDRVNTEAFF

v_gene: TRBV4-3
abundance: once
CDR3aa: CASSQDLASSGANVLTF

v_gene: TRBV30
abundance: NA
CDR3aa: CAWSGQGYTEAFF

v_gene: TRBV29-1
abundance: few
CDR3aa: CSVIISYGYTF

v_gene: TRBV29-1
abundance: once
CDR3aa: CSVEAFPSYEQYF

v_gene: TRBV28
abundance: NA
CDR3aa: CASRSGTFNGYTF

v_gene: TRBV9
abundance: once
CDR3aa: CASTLRGRGYGYTF

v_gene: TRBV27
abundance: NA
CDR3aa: CASSSRGRSTDTQYF

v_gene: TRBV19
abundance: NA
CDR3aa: CASSIGLMTREQYF

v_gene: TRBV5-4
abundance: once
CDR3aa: CASSLGTPIQSSEKLFF

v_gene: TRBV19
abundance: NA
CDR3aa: CASSIDPYQAPNTGELFF

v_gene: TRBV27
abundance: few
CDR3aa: CASSSSRDTYGELFF

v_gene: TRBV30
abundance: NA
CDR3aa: CAWRPGEETQYF